This record concerns one T cell receptor (beta chain) sequence. Its antigen remains unknown. Reanalyzing the 5' RACE reads, TCRdb keeps one entry per CDR3 protein, without DNA. The listing records 350,000 to 500,000 distinct CDR3 sequences. The record originates from a study of T cells expressing NK-cell markers. Study in general: The study drew TCR beta repertoires from sorted CD3+CD56+NKG2C+, CD3+CD56+NKG2C- and CD3+CD56-NKG2C+ T cells. The study's findings and limits: Researchers report these clonotypes also headed the CD3+CD56-NKG2C+ fraction in four donors.

This CDR3 comprises 16 residues. The germline gives CDR1 DFQATT, CDR2 SNEGSKA (reference sequence). The chain joins TRBV20-1 to TRBJ2-5; the TCRdb call, TRBD2, lacks DNA for checking. The sample was blood T cells: a sorted CD56 or NKG2C T cell subset, CD4+ or CD8+ T cells, or bulk PBMC T cells (not recorded which). The receptor was derived from a woman aged 18 to 75 in good health. The CDR3 loop is CSALWTSGRFQETQYF.